This T cell receptor (beta chain) was sequenced during a study of a mutant IDH1 vaccine in newly diagnosed glioma. As for the study in general: Most patients had received both radiotherapy and temozolomide, the prior options being radiotherapy, temozolomide, or both.

Specified time point: baseline, week 1 (first vaccination visit). As for treatment: pre-vaccination baseline after standard-of-care therapy. In every donor, the tumor was a new WHO grade 3 or 4 IDH1-mutant, ATRX-lost astrocytoma. This CDR3 is 16 amino acids long. Trimming shortened V by 0 bases and J by 5 bases, and 13 bases separated the two germline ends. In germline, CDR1 is MNHEY, CDR2 SMNVEV (reference sequence). TCRdb's table, derived via immunoSEQ multiplex PCR, lists solely in-frame clones and lacks some. The sample shows around 24,000 clones, about nine tenths of them seen only once. The sequenced sample was PBMCs, obtained from a glioma patient treated with radiotherapy, temozolomide or both. The chain is built from TRBV27 and TRBJ2-2; D not resolved. This clonotype was obtained from a man aged 30 to 45 with glioma. The CDR3 reads CASSLSHWVGTGELFF. The CDR3 bases are TGTGCCAGCAGTTTATCCCACTGGGTTGGGACCGGGGAGCTGTTTTTT.